A selection of T cell receptor beta chains follows, all from one sample in a study of blood T cell repertoires in COVID-19. Using immunoSEQ multiplex PCR, the repertoire was profiled, and TCRdb retains in-frame clones only, with some absent. This sample has 110,000 or so clones, with 84% found just once. The sample taken for sequencing was peripheral blood. The receptors were gathered from a woman aged 40 to 49 with acute or convalescent COVID-19. The CDR3 runs from the conserved cysteine through the conserved F or W. The D gene is left open where the match is weak. A row's size may be missing; if present it is once, few, many or a size class.

v_call	d_call	clone_size	j_call	cdr3_nt	cdr3_aa
TRBV4-3	TRBD1	-	TRBJ1-4	TGCGCCAGCAGCCAAGACAGGACAGGGGGCGCGATCCGTGAAAAACTGTTTTTT	CASSQDRTGGAIREKLFF
TRBV7-9	TRBD2	-	TRBJ2-5	TGTGCCAGCAGCTTAGTAGCCGGGGGGGAGACCCAGTACTTC	CASSLVAGGETQYF
TRBV27	-	-	TRBJ1-1	TGTGCCAGCAGTTTGGGGTGGGCGCAGGGTAACACTGAAGCTTTCTTT	CASSLGWAQGNTEAFF
TRBV19	-	-	TRBJ1-1	TGTGCCACTTCCGGAACGTGGGCGAACACTGAAGCTTTCTTT	CATSGTWANTEAFF
TRBV29-1	-	once	TRBJ2-3	TGCAGCGTTATCGACAGTAGCACAGATACGCAGTATTTT	CSVIDSSTDTQYF
TRBV7-2	-	-	TRBJ2-1	TGTGCCAGCAGCTTAGCGATGACAGACCATTACAATGAGCAGTTCTTC	CASSLAMTDHYNEQFF
TRBV7-9	-	-	TRBJ2-2	TGTGCCAGCAGCCGAAAGATAAAACAGGGAATTGCCACCGGGGAGCTGTTTTTT	CASSRKIKQGIATGELFF
TRBV5-5	-	-	TRBJ1-2	TGTGCCAGCAGCCTCAGTCAGGGAAAATATGGCTACACCTTC	CASSLSQGKYGYTF
TRBV30	TRBD2	-	TRBJ2-3	TGTGCCTGGAGTCTAGCGGCCGGCACAGATACGCAGTATTTT	CAWSLAAGTDTQYF
TRBV7-2	-	-	TRBJ1-2	TGTGCCAGCAGCCCGCGGGCGGGTAACTATGGCTACACCTTC	CASSPRAGNYGYTF
TRBV7-9	TRBD2	-	TRBJ2-3	TGTGCCAGCAGCCCGGAAGACCCACAGCGGGGGCCATACACAGATACGCAGTATTTT	CASSPEDPQRGPYTDTQYF
TRBV15	TRBD1	few	TRBJ1-4	TGTGCCACCCGACCTTCGGGACAGGGAGGGAATAATGAAAAACTGTTTTTT	CATRPSGQGGNNEKLFF
TRBV27	TRBD1	-	TRBJ2-1	TGTGCCAGCAGTAGGGGACAGGGTTTCTACAATGAGCAGTTCTTC	CASSRGQGFYNEQFF
TRBV4-1	-	-	TRBJ2-3	TGCGCCAGCAGCCAAGCGACTCGCGAGGTATATACGCAGTATTTT	CASSQATREVYTQYF
TRBV6-2/TRBV6-3	TRBD1	-	TRBJ1-5	TGTGCCAGCAGCCGCATCCACCCGAAGACAGGGGGTCCGACTCAGCCCCAGCATTTT	CASSRIHPKTGGPTQPQHF
TRBV6-2/TRBV6-3	-	-	TRBJ1-2	TGTGCCAGCAGTTTAACACCGAATAACTATGGCTACACCTTC	CASSLTPNNYGYTF
TRBV6-1	TRBD1	-	TRBJ1-1	TGTGCCGGAAGACAAACACAGGGGTTCACTGAAGCTTTCTTT	CAGRQTQGFTEAFF
TRBV5-4	TRBD1	once	TRBJ1-1	TGTGCCAGCAGCTTGGGGCAGGGGGTTCGGTACACTGAAGCTTTCTTT	CASSLGQGVRYTEAFF
TRBV10-3	TRBD1	-	TRBJ2-2	TGTGCCATCAGGCCGGGACAGGGTGACACCGGGGAGCTGTTTTTT	CAIRPGQGDTGELFF
TRBV10-3	TRBD1	-	TRBJ1-4	TGTGCCACCGGACAGGGTTCAGATGAAAAACTGTTTTTT	CATGQGSDEKLFF
TRBV6-1	TRBD2	-	TRBJ2-3	TGTGCCAGCAGTGAAGGGAACGGGGGGGCAGCAGATACGCAGTATTTT	CASSEGNGGAADTQYF
TRBV6-2/TRBV6-3	TRBD1	-	TRBJ1-2	TGTGCCAGCAGTTACTCCTTGAGGGACAGGGCAAGGAATGGCTACACCTTC	CASSYSLRDRARNGYTF
TRBV2	-	-	TRBJ1-1	TGTGCCAGCAGTCTTATTAATCGGAACACTGAAGCTTTCTTT	CASSLINRNTEAFF
TRBV2	TRBD1	-	TRBJ1-5	TGTGCCAGCAGGGGACAGGCTACAGCATATCAGCCCCAGCATTTT	CASRGQATAYQPQHF
TRBV29-1	-	-	TRBJ1-5	TGCAGCGTTAGTACAGGGTTGCTTCAGCCCCAGCATTTT	CSVSTGLLQPQHF
TRBV9	TRBD1	few	TRBJ1-1	TGTGCCAGCAGCGTCGGACAGGACACTGAAGCTTTCTTT	CASSVGQDTEAFF
TRBV7-2	TRBD1	-	TRBJ1-1	TGTGCCAGCAGCTTAGCCTCCGGGACAGGGGGCACTGAAGCTTTCTTT	CASSLASGTGGTEAFF
TRBV6-6	TRBD1	-	TRBJ1-2	TGTGCCAGCAGTAAGGGACAGAGCTATGGCTACACCTTC	CASSKGQSYGYTF
TRBV5-4	-	-	TRBJ2-3	TGTGCCAGCAGCCGGACAGACTATGGGGATACGCAGTATTTT	CASSRTDYGDTQYF
TRBV7-9	-	-	TRBJ1-4	TGTGCCAGCAGCCCCGCTTTGATTAGTAATGAAAAACTGTTTTTT	CASSPALISNEKLFF
TRBV6-4	TRBD2	-	TRBJ2-3	TGTGCCAGCAGTCACTCTGGAGCGGGGGGGTCAGATACGCAGTATTTT	CASSHSGAGGSDTQYF
TRBV5-4	TRBD1	-	TRBJ2-7	TGTGCCAGCGGTGACAGGGGGCCTTTGGAGCAGTACTTC	CASGDRGPLEQYF
TRBV7-3	-	-	TRBJ2-3	TGTGCCAGCAGCTTAACGAGCAGCACAGATACGCAGTATTTT	CASSLTSSTDTQYF
TRBV3-1/TRBV3-2	TRBD1	-	TRBJ2-7	TGTGCCAGCAGCCAAAAGGGGACAGGGGCTTCCGAGCAGTACTTC	CASSQKGTGASEQYF
TRBV7-9	-	-	TRBJ2-2	TGTGCCAGCAGTGGAGGGGGCGCGGACACCGGGGAGCTGTTTTTT	CASSGGGADTGELFF
TRBV9	-	-	TRBJ1-3	TGTGCCAGCAGCGTTATCAGGGTCTCTGGAAACACCATATATTTT	CASSVIRVSGNTIYF
TRBV7-2	-	-	TRBJ1-5	TGTGCCAGCAGCCCCCGGGGTCAGCCCCAGCATTTT	CASSPRGQPQHF
TRBV6-5	TRBD1	once	TRBJ2-7	TGTGCCAGCAGCGGGACAGGGGGCACCTACGAGCAGTACTTC	CASSGTGGTYEQYF
TRBV3-1/TRBV3-2	-	once	TRBJ2-6	TGTGCCAGCACGACTCAAACGGGCTCTGGGGCCAACGTCCTGACTTTC	CASTTQTGSGANVLTF
TRBV18	TRBD1	-	TRBJ1-1	TGTGCCAGCTCCCCCCGGGACAGTAAGAACACTGAAGCTTTCTTT	CASSPRDSKNTEAFF
TRBV2	-	-	TRBJ2-3	TGTGCCAGCAACCACCGGAGGGGTGGCACAGATACGCAGTATTTT	CASNHRRGGTDTQYF
TRBV2	-	-	TRBJ1-4	TGTGCCAGCAGACTAACAAATGAAAAACTGTTTTTT	CASRLTNEKLFF